These T cell receptor beta chains were read from a single sample in a study of T cell responses to AZD1222 COVID-19 vaccine. Only in-frame clones appear in the TCRdb table, and some are missing; sequencing was by immunoSEQ multiplex PCR. Of about 120,000 clones in the sample, around 87% were seen once. The sample here was peripheral blood, taken 28 days after the second AZD1222 dose. These TCRs come from an adult who received the AZD1222 COVID-19 vaccine. CDR3s include the opening cysteine and the closing phenylalanine or tryptophan. A D gene is named only where the DNA matches it firmly. Rows give clone size only sometimes, using once, few, many, or a class for an expanded clone.

d_call j_call clone_size v_call cdr3_nt cdr3_aa
- TRBJ1-1 - TRBV28 TGTGCCAGTGAAACACCCATGAACACTGAAGCTTTCTTT CASETPMNTEAFF
TRBD1 TRBJ2-2 once TRBV27 TGTGCCAGCAGTCCGACAGGGTGGAACACCGGGGAGCTGTTTTTT CASSPTGWNTGELFF
TRBD1 TRBJ1-5 - TRBV6-5 TGTGCCAGCAGGGCAGGGGGCTTTAGCAATCAGCCCCAGCATTTT CASRAGGFSNQPQHF
TRBD1 TRBJ1-2 - TRBV7-3 TGTGCCAGCAGCCCCGGGACAGGGCCTTATGGCTACACCTTC CASSPGTGPYGYTF
- TRBJ1-6 - TRBV5-1 TGCGCCAGCAGCTTGGCGTCCGGACGAACTACATCACCCCTCCACTTT CASSLASGRTTSPLHF
TRBD2 TRBJ2-7 once TRBV11-2 TGTGCCAGCGGAGGACTAGCGACCTACGAGCAGTACTTC CASGGLATYEQYF
- TRBJ1-1 - TRBV18 TGTGCCAGCTCACCATTTTCAGAGATGAACACTGAAGCTTTCTTT CASSPFSEMNTEAFF
- TRBJ2-3 few TRBV4-3 TGCGCCAGCAGCCAAGAAAGAGCGGAAGGCACAGATACGCAGTATTTT CASSQERAEGTDTQYF
- TRBJ1-1 once TRBV11-3 TGTGCCAGCAGCTCCACCTGGAGCACTGAAGCTTTCTTT CASSSTWSTEAFF
- TRBJ1-3 - TRBV5-1 TGCGCCAGCCAGGACTTATCCTCTGGAAACACCATATATTTT CASQDLSSGNTIYF
TRBD1 TRBJ1-1 - TRBV5-1 TGCGCCAGCAGCTACACAGGGGAAGGGTACACTGAAGCTTTCTTT CASSYTGEGYTEAFF
TRBD2 TRBJ2-1 - TRBV7-6 TGTGCCAGCAGCTCGATAGCGGGGGGTTACAATGAGCAGTTCTTC CASSSIAGGYNEQFF
TRBD1 TRBJ1-2 - TRBV15 TGTGCCACCAGCAGGGAAGGGGGCCCCTATGGCTACACCTTC CATSREGGPYGYTF
TRBD2 TRBJ2-3 - TRBV6-1 TGTGCCAGCAGTGCAGCGAAAACTAGCGGGGGGGCCGGAGTGACAGATACGCAGTATTTT CASSAAKTSGGAGVTDTQYF
TRBD1 TRBJ1-5 - TRBV7-2 TGTGCCAGCAGCTTACAGGGGGCTTATCAGCCCCAGCATTTT CASSLQGAYQPQHF
TRBD1 TRBJ1-1 - TRBV27 TGTGCCAGCAGGACAGGGTACTTGAACACTGAAGCTTTCTTT CASRTGYLNTEAFF
TRBD1 TRBJ1-2 - TRBV5-1 TGCGCCAGCAGCTTGCGACAGGGTGTTGGCTACACCTTC CASSLRQGVGYTF
- TRBJ1-2 - TRBV18 TGTGCCAGCTCACCACCGGACCGGCTTTCCGGCTACACCTTC CASSPPDRLSGYTF
- TRBJ2-1 - TRBV5-4 TGTGCCAGCAGCTTGGGGGCGTTCTCCTACAATGAGCAGTTCTTC CASSLGAFSYNEQFF
- TRBJ2-2 - TRBV12-3/TRBV12-4 TGTGCCAGCAGTTTTTCCGCCGGGGAGCTGTTTTTT CASSFSAGELFF
- TRBJ1-1 - TRBV7-9 TGTGCCAGCGGGCGGGTAGAGGCGGCTGAAGCTTTCTTT CASGRVEAAEAFF
- TRBJ2-5 - TRBV7-6 TGTGCCAGCAGCTTAGGAGGAGGTCTAGAGACCCAGTACTTC CASSLGGGLETQYF
- TRBJ1-5 - TRBV7-2 TGTGCCAGCAGCTTAGGGGCAGTCAGCAATCAGCCCCAGCATTTT CASSLGAVSNQPQHF
- TRBJ1-1 once TRBV19 TGTGCCAGTAGTGTGACAGGGAACACTGAAGCTTTCTTT CASSVTGNTEAFF
- TRBJ1-1 - TRBV29-1 TGCAGCGTTGACCTGACAGGCGGCACTGGGGGCACTGAAGCTTTCTTT CSVDLTGGTGGTEAFF
TRBD1 TRBJ1-1 - TRBV3-1/TRBV3-2 TGTGCCAGCAGCCGGACTTGGACAGGGAACACTGAAGCTTTCTTT CASSRTWTGNTEAFF
- TRBJ1-5 - TRBV2 TGTGCCAGCAGTGACCAGGGGCTTAATCAGCCCCAGCATTTT CASSDQGLNQPQHF
- TRBJ1-6 - TRBV25-1 TGTGCCAGCAGTGTGACCGATAATTCACCCCTCCACTTT CASSVTDNSPLHF
- TRBJ2-7 - TRBV16 TGTGCCAGCAGCACCGGGACAAAAACCTCGGAGCAGTACTTC CASSTGTKTSEQYF
- TRBJ1-5 - TRBV3-1/TRBV3-2 TGTGCCAGCAGCGAGGGGAGCAATCAGCCCCAGCATTTT CASSEGSNQPQHF
- TRBJ1-6 - TRBV7-2 TGTGCCAGCAGCTTAGACTCCACAGGCGCTAATTCACCCCTCCACTTT CASSLDSTGANSPLHF
- TRBJ2-6 - TRBV19 TGTGCCAGTAGACTGTTCGGGGTCTCCAACGTCCTGACTTTC CASRLFGVSNVLTF
- TRBJ1-1 - TRBV5-6 TGTGCCAGCAGCTTGTCGTTTCCGTTAAACACTGAAGCTTTCTTT CASSLSFPLNTEAFF
TRBD1 TRBJ1-2 - TRBV6-2/TRBV6-3 TGTGCCAGCAGTTGGGACAGGCTCGACTACACCTTC CASSWDRLDYTF
TRBD1 TRBJ1-2 - TRBV27 TGTGCCAGCAGTCTCAGGGGGGGATATGGCTACACCTTC CASSLRGGYGYTF
- TRBJ1-6 - TRBV2 TGTGCCAGCAGTGCGTTCCAGGGCAATTCACCCCTCCACTTT CASSAFQGNSPLHF
TRBD2 TRBJ2-1 - TRBV7-6 TGTGCCAGCAGCCCAGTTGGTCCAGCGGGGGCATTCAATGAGCAGTTCTTC CASSPVGPAGAFNEQFF
- TRBJ1-2 - TRBV7-2 TGTGCCAGCAGCCCGCGGGGGGGGATGTATGGCTACACCTTC CASSPRGGMYGYTF
- TRBJ2-7 - TRBV28 TGTGCCAGCAGTTTATGGACTGATGTCTCCTACGAGCAGTACTTC CASSLWTDVSYEQYF
TRBD1 TRBJ2-3 - TRBV6-5 TGTGCCAGCAAGGGGACAGGGAGAGGGGATACGCAGTATTTT CASKGTGRGDTQYF
- TRBJ2-3 - TRBV18 TGTGCCAGCTCACCACCGGGTCCTGGGGCAGATACGCAGTATTTT CASSPPGPGADTQYF
- TRBJ1-1 - TRBV19 TGTGCCAGTAGTATGACAGGTCGGGAGAACACTGAAGCTTTCTTT CASSMTGRENTEAFF
- TRBJ1-3 - TRBV9 TGTGCCAGCAGCGTAGGAGGGGGATCTGGAAACACCATATATTTT CASSVGGGSGNTIYF
- TRBJ2-7 - TRBV11-2 TGTGCCAGCAGCCCGCGCTCGGGGCCCGTCGAGCAGTACTTC CASSPRSGPVEQYF
- TRBJ1-1 - TRBV30 TGTGCCTGGGAGGTCAACCGGGGCACTGAAGCTTTCTTT CAWEVNRGTEAFF
TRBD1 TRBJ2-1 - TRBV5-1 TGCGCCAGCAGCTTTACAGGGGGCATGGATGAGCAGTTCTTC CASSFTGGMDEQFF
- TRBJ2-3 - TRBV29-1 TGCAGCGTTGAAACAGTACCCACAGATACGCAGTATTTT CSVETVPTDTQYF
- TRBJ1-3 once TRBV19 TGTGCCAGTTCGGCCGGGACGGGACGTGGAAACACCATATATTTT CASSAGTGRGNTIYF
- TRBJ1-1 - TRBV6-5 TGTGCCAGCAGTTACTCCGGGCCAGGAAGGACTGAAGCTTTCTTT CASSYSGPGRTEAFF
- TRBJ2-7 few TRBV21-1 TGTGCCAGCAGCCCAGTTGGGGGACACAGCTCCTACGAGCAGTACTTC CASSPVGGHSSYEQYF
TRBD2 TRBJ2-5 - TRBV11-2 TGTGCCAGCAGCTTCTCTAGCGGGGGGGCTGGAGAGACCCAGTACTTC CASSFSSGGAGETQYF
TRBD2 TRBJ2-3 - TRBV5-1 TGCGCCAGCAGCTTGGGGTCTCTAGCGGGGGGAGATACGCAGTATTTT CASSLGSLAGGDTQYF
- TRBJ1-2 - TRBV20-1 TGCAGTGCCTCGGACACGTATGGCTACACCTTC CSASDTYGYTF